Ten or more counts support the clone carrying this T cell receptor beta chain. Using its own MiXCR run on the RT-PCR reads, TCRdb lists one record per CDR3 protein. The sample carries 150,000 to 200,000 distinct CDR3 sequences, approximately 12% recorded once. This entry belongs to a study of response to subunit inactivated influenza vaccine. This sample was shared with a second study, whose subject was T cells expressing NK-cell markers. That report notes: Synthesis of TCR beta cDNA relied on 5'RACE template switching carrying UMIs. One of eight sequenced donors was HCMV-seronegative; the other seven were seropositive. More than five donors had dominant NKG2C+ clonotypes that comprised about 1.0-8% of their CD8+ T cells. Several of the donors also had these clonotypes leading their CD3+CD56-NKG2C+ fraction. The HCMV specificity of the expanded NKG2C+ T cell clones stayed unresolved.

This TCR was sampled from a man aged 50-60 years who received an inactivated influenza vaccine. This material consisted of CD8+ T cells sorted from PBMCs, taken less than 13 days after vaccination.

The CDR3 DNA reads as TGTGCCAGCAGCTTATTTGGTGAGGCTGAAGCTTTCTTT. Translation: CASSLFGEAEAFF. The chain combines TRBV7-2 with TRBJ1-1, with D unresolved. The V end lost 2 bases, the J end lost 6 bases, and 10 bases lay between the germline ends. The CDR3 is 13 amino acids. The germline V gene has CDR1 SGHTA and CDR2 FQGNSA.